The 9 T cell receptor beta chains listed next were all sequenced from one sample in a study of blood T cells in healthy people across ages. For the second PCR, which ran for about 7 to 11 cycles, a sample-barcoded 5' primer and a J-beta primer mix were used. TCRdb reprocessed the 5' RACE reads via MiXCR and lists one record per CDR3 protein. The sample holds some 930,000 distinct CDR3 sequences, under 35% seen once. Another study also made use of these data, one on T cells of mothers and their children.

Specimen: blood. These TCRs come from a woman aged 40 to 50 in good health.

This clonotype was seen more than once but under ten times. The chain carries TRBV12-3 or TRBV12-4 and TRBJ1-2; D is uncertain. This CDR3 comprises 11 residues. The V end was cut by 11 bases, the J end by 8 bases, with 15 bases between. CDR3 DNA sequence: TGTGCCTCCGGGAGCCGCGGGGGCTACACCTTC. As protein: CASGSRGGYTF.

V and J are TRBV2 and TRBJ2-3; TRBD2 matches 11 bases. Per the germline V gene, CDR1 is SNHLY and CDR2 is FYNNEI. Unmatched junction bases numbered 6, after V lost 10 bases and J lost 0 bases. The CDR3 has 15 amino acids. The CDR3 is CAIKLAGDSTDTQYF. CDR3 nucleotides: TGTGCCATTAAACTAGCGGGGGATAGCACAGATACGCAGTATTTT.

V usage is TRBV5-5 and J usage is TRBJ1-4; 8 bases are shared with TRBD1. CDR3 size: 15 residues. Per the germline V gene, CDR1 is SGHKS and CDR2 is YYEKEE (reference sequence). With V trimmed by 0 bases and J by 6 bases, 4 bases remained unmatched. CDR3 bases: TGTGCCAGCAGCTTGGTTGCAGGGGGCGATGAAAAACTGTTTTTT. As protein: CASSLVAGGDEKLFF.

In the case of this clonotype: A much more abundant neighbour one base away suggests this may be a read error. The chain is built from TRBV9 and TRBJ2-5; D not certain. Germline-derived CDR1 and CDR2 are SGDLS and YYNGEE. V dropped 3 bases and J dropped 4 bases, with 10 bases sitting between them. The CDR3 runs 13 residues. Here the CDR3 reads CASSAMGLETQYF. For the CDR3, the DNA is TGTGCCAGCAGCGCTATGGGCCTAGAGACCCAGTACTTC.

In this sample, this clonotype turned up a few times. The V gene is TRBV4-2, the J gene TRBJ2-1; the D gene could be TRBD1 or TRBD2 (6 bases each). Germline CDR1 reads LGHNA; CDR2 reads YNFKEQ. This CDR3 is 22 amino acids long. Trimming cost V 0 bases and J 6 bases, with 33 bases left between them. As DNA, the CDR3 is TGTGCCAGCAGCCAAGACACCTATTGGACGGGGGCACGGATGTCAGGTTGCAATGAGCAGTTCTTC. Encoded protein: CASSQDTYWTGARMSGCNEQFF.

Ten or more counts support this clonotype. CDR3 nucleotide sequence: TGCAGTGCTAGAGCGACTAGCGGGGGCACAGATACGCAGTATTTT. Its translation: CSARATSGGTDTQYF. V usage is TRBV20-1 and J usage is TRBJ2-3; TRBD2 matches 11 bases. This CDR3 spans 15 amino acids. The germline V gene encodes CDR1 DFQATT and CDR2 SNEGSKA (reference sequence). V lost 1 base and J lost 1; bases outside the gene matches: 1.

This chain uses TRBV25-1 with TRBJ1-2; TRBD1 matches at 7 bases. CDR1 and CDR2 (germline): MGHDK, SYGVNS. The CDR3 spans 13 residues. V trimming: 7 bases; J trimming: 1 base; junction bases outside the gene matches: 3. CDR3 in DNA: TGTGCCAGCAACAGACAGGGTAACTATGGCTACACCTTC. This encodes CASNRQGNYGYTF.

About this clonotype: Sequence at one end of the junction differs from germline and may be a read error. The chain has TRBV4-1 and TRBJ2-6; maybe TRBD2 (6 bases). This CDR3 region has 16 residues. Germline V gives CDR1 MGHRA, CDR2 YSYEKL. CDR3 nucleotides: TGCGCCAGCAGCCTAGACGAGGGGACTGGGGCCAACGTCCGGACTTTC. Translating gives CASSLDEGTGANVRTF.

This clonotype showed up many times. The chain joins TRBV4-1 to TRBJ2-1, with 11 positions matching TRBD2. CDR1 is MGHRA, CDR2 YSYEKL, per germline. With V trimmed by 2 bases and J by 8 bases, 8 bases remained unmatched. This CDR3 is 16 amino acids long. CDR3 region: CASSQYSGGGGDEQFF. DNA for the CDR3: TGCGCCAGCAGCCAATATAGCGGGGGGGGCGGCGATGAGCAGTTCTTC.